This TCR beta chain was recovered during a study of post-analysis software for immune sequencing data. Study-wide context: Recorded subtypes: relapsing-remitting, secondary progressive, progressive-relapsing; some patients unannotated. Points from the study as a whole: Diversity measured as normalized Chao1 was significantly lower in multiple sclerosis patients than in controls. Controls had lower frequencies than patients of five or six TRBV segments, which included TRBV5-6, TRBV5-1 and TRBV20-1.

The CDR3 covers 16 residues. V was clipped by 4 bases and J by 7 bases, with 17 bases between them. Germline CDR1 is LGHDT and CDR2 is YNNKEL (reference sequence). cDNA libraries for TCR beta contained unique molecular identifiers. Roughly 500,000 cDNA molecules were obtained from about 0.98 to 11 million T cells. TCRdb reanalysed the PCR reads using MiXCR and keeps one entry per CDR3 protein. The sample carries 820,000 or so distinct CDR3 sequences, roughly 50% recorded once. Points on this clonotype: The antigen is not known.

This TCR was recovered from a girl aged 5-17 years with multiple sclerosis. The chain recombines TRBV3-1 with TRBJ1-6, with D unclear. The sample comprised blood. The CDR3 DNA reads as TGTGCCAGCAGCCCACCACCGGGATCGCGGAATTCACCCCTCCACTTT. This sequence encodes CASSPPPGSRNSPLHF.